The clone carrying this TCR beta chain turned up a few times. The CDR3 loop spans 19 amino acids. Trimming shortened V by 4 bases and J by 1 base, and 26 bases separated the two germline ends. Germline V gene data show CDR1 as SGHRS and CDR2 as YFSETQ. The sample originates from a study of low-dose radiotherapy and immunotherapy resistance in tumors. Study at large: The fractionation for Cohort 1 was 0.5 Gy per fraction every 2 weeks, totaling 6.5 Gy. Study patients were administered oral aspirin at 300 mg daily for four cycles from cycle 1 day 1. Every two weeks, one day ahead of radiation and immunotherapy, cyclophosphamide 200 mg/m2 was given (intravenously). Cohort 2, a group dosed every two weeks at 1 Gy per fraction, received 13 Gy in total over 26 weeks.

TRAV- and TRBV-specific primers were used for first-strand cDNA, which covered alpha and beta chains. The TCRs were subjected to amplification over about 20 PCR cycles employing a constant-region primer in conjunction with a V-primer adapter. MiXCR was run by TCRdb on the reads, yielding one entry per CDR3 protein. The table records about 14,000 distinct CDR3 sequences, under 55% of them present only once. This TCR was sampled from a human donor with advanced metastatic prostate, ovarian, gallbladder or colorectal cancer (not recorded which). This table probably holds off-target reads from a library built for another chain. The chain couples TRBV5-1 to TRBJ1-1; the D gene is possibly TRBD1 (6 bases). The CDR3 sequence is CASSLPGLSPGHQNTEAFF. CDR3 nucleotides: TGCGCCAGCAGCCTCCCCGGGCTTTCCCCGGGACATCAGAACACTGAAGCTTTCTTT.